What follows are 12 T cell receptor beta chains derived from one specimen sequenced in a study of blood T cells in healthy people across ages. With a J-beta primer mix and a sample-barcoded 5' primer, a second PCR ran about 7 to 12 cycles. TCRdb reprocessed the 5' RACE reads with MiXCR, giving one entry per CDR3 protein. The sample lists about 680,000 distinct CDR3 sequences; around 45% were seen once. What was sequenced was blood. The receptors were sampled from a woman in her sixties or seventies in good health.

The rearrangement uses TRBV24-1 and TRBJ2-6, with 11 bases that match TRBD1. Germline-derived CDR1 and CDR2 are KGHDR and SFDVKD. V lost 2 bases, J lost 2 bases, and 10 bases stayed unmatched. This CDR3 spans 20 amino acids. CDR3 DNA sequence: TGTGCCACCAGTGATTGGCCGGGACAGGGGGATCAAGCTGGGGCCAACGTCCTGACTTTC. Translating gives CATSDWPGQGDQAGANVLTF.

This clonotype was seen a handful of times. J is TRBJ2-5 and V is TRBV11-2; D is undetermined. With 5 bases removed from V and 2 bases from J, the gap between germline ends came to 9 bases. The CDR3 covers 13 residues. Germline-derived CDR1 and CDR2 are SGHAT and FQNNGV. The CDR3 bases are TGTGCCAGCAGCCCCGCTAGACAAGAGACCCAGTACTTC. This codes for CASSPARQETQYF.

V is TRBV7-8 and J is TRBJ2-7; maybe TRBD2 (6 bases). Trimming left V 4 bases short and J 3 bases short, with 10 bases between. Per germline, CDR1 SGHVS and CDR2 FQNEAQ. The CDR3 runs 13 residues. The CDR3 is CASSYGGDYEQYF. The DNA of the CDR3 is TGTGCCAGCAGCTATGGAGGGGACTACGAGCAGTACTTC.

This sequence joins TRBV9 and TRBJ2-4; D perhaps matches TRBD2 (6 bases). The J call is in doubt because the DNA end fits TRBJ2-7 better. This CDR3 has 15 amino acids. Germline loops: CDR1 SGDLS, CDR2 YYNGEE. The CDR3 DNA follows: TGTGCCAGCAGCGCGGGAGTCCCGAACTGGTACGAGCAGTACTTC. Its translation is CASSAGVPNWYEQYF.

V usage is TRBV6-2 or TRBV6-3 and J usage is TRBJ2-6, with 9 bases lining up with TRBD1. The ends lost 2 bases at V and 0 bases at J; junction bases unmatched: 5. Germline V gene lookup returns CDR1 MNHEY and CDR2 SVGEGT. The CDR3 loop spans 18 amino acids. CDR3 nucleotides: TGTGCCAGCAGTTACCGGACAGGGGAGGTCTCTGGGGCCAACGTCCTGACTTTC. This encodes CASSYRTGEVSGANVLTF.

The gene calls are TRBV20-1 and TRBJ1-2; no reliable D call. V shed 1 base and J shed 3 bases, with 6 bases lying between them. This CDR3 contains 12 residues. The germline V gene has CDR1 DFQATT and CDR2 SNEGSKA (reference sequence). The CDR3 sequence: CSARGKDYGYTF. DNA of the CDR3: TGCAGTGCTAGAGGGAAGGACTATGGCTACACCTTC.

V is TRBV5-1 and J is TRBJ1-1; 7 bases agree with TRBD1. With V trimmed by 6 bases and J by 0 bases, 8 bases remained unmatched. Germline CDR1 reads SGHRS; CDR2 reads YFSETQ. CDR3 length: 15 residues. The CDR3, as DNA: TGCGCCAGCAAAGCAGGGGGACCTATGAACACTGAAGCTTTCTTT. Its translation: CASKAGGPMNTEAFF.

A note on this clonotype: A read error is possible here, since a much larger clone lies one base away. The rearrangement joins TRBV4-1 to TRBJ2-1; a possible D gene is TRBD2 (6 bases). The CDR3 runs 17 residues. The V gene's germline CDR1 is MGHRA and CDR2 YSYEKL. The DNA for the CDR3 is TGCGCCAGCAGCCAAGCTGGTTCAGGGAGGTACAACAATAAGCAGTTCTTC. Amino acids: CASSQAGSGRYNNKQFF.

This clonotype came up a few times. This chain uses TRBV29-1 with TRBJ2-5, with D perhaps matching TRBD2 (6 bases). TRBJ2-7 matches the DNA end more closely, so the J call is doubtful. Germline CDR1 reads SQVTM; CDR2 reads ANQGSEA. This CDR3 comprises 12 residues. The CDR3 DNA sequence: TGCAGCGTTGGGGGAGGTTATTACGAGCAGTACTTC. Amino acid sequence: CSVGGGYYEQYF.

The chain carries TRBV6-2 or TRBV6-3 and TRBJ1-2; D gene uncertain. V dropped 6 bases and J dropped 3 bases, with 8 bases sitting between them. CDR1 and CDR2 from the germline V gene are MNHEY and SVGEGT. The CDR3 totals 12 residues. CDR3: CASREMDYGYTF. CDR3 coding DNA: TGTGCCAGCAGAGAGATGGACTATGGCTACACCTTC.

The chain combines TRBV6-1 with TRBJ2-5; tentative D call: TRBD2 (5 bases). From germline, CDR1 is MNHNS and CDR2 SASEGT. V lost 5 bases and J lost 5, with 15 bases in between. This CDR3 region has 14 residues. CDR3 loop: CASSPTARGETQYF. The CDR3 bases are TGTGCCAGCAGTCCTACAGCGCGAGGGGAGACCCAGTACTTC.

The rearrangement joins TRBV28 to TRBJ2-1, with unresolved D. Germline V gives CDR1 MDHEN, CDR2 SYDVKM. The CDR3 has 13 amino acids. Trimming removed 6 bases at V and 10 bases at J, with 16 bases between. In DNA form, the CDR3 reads TGTGCCAGCAGCCGGAAGCTAGACTCCGAGCAGTTCTTC. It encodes CASSRKLDSEQFF.